A selection of T cell receptor beta chains follows, all from one sample in a study of T cell repertoires in cytomegalovirus infection. TCRdb re-called the reads with MiXCR, one entry per CDR3 protein. The repertoire consists of hundreds of thousands of distinct CDR3 sequences, with approximately 24% occurring once and the leading ten covering approximately 8.2%. Sequencing used CD8+ T cells from PBMCs. These receptors all stem from a human donor in good health (CMV status not recorded). Some clones in this sample may be carry-over from other donors' samples. Both conserved end residues are part of each CDR3. D genes are given only for firm matches. A clone size is listed for some rows: how often the clone was seen (once, few, many), or a class if it is expanded.

clone size	J gene	D gene	V gene	CDR3 protein	CDR3 DNA
-	TRBJ2-3	-	TRBV29-1	CSVVGEGTDTQYF	TGCAGCGTTGTGGGGGAAGGCACAGATACGCAGTATTTT
-	TRBJ2-1	TRBD2	TRBV5-4	CASGLGAGGQNEQFF	TGTGCCAGCGGCTTGGGGGCGGGGGGGCAGAATGAGCAGTTCTTC
-	TRBJ2-6	-	TRBV20-1	CSARVDRGANVLTF	TGCAGTGCTAGAGTGGATCGGGGGGCCAACGTCCTGACTTTC
once	TRBJ2-1	TRBD1	TRBV20-1	CSARDPAGTGGEDEQFF	TGCAGTGCTAGAGACCCTGCCGGGACAGGGGGCGAAGATGAGCAGTTCTTC
-	TRBJ1-1	-	TRBV3-1	CASSQGPPFRGYTEAFF	TGTGCCAGCAGCCAAGGACCCCCCTTTAGGGGTTACACTGAAGCTTTCTTT
-	TRBJ2-1	-	TRBV10-3	CAISSRWEGGADNEQFF	TGTGCCATCAGTTCTAGATGGGAGGGGGGCGCCGACAATGAGCAGTTCTTC
many	TRBJ1-6	-	TRBV7-9	CASSLVEQGRSPLHF	TGTGCCAGCAGCTTAGTTGAGCAGGGTCGTTCACCCCTCCACTTT
many	TRBJ2-3	-	TRBV7-2	CASSIDPRLSVTTDTQYF	TGTGCCAGCAGCATTGACCCGAGGCTCTCCGTCACAACAGATACGCAGTATTTT
few	TRBJ1-1	-	TRBV4-1	CASSQGSGDFEAFF	TGCGCCAGCAGCCAAGGATCAGGGGACTTTGAAGCTTTCTTT
many	TRBJ2-5	-	TRBV5-4	CASSLVAMETQYF	TGTGCCAGCAGCTTGGTCGCTATGGAGACCCAGTACTTC
-	TRBJ2-1	-	TRBV24-1	CATSDLPWDEQFF	TGTGCCACCAGTGATTTGCCGTGGGATGAGCAGTTCTTC
few	TRBJ2-1	-	TRBV12-3/TRBV12-4	CASKTDGIDNEQFF	TGTGCCAGCAAAACCGACGGTATCGACAATGAGCAGTTCTTC
-	TRBJ2-5	-	TRBV6-5	CASSVGLQETQYF	TGTGCCAGCAGTGTTGGACTCCAAGAGACCCAGTACTTC